The rows below give T cell receptor beta chains drawn from one sample of a study of Graves' ophthalmopathy and Graves' hyperthyroidism. TCRdb re-called the multiplex PCR reads through MiXCR, storing one row per CDR3 protein. This sample has hundreds of thousands of distinct CDR3 sequences, with over 40% found just once. The sequencing sample was made of peripheral blood. These receptors originate from an adult man with Graves' ophthalmopathy. CDR3s include the opening cysteine and the closing phenylalanine or tryptophan. The D gene is left open where the match is weak. Size is omitted from some rows. Given values are once, few, many or a class for expanded clones.

D gene: .; J gene: TRBJ1-1; V gene: TRBV29-1; clone size: .; CDR3 DNA: TGCAGCGTTGAAAGACAGTTGAACACTGAAGCTTTCTTT; CDR3 protein: CSVERQLNTEAFF
D gene: .; J gene: TRBJ1-5; V gene: TRBV29-1; clone size: many; CDR3 DNA: TGCAGCGTCGCCGGGACATTTAATCAGCCCCAGCATTTT; CDR3 protein: CSVAGTFNQPQHF
D gene: .; J gene: TRBJ1-3; V gene: TRBV25-1; clone size: .; CDR3 DNA: TGTGCTAGCGAGGGAACAGGTGGAAACACCATATATTTT; CDR3 protein: CASEGTGGNTIYF
D gene: .; J gene: TRBJ1-4; V gene: TRBV20-1; clone size: .; CDR3 DNA: TGCAGCGCCAGTCGGGATGAAAAACTGTTTTTT; CDR3 protein: CSASRDEKLFF
D gene: TRBD2; J gene: TRBJ2-5; V gene: TRBV10-2; clone size: .; CDR3 DNA: TGCGCCAGCAGTGATAGCCCTAGCGGGGGAGGCGAGACCCAGTACTTC; CDR3 protein: CASSDSPSGGGETQYF
D gene: TRBD1; J gene: TRBJ1-1; V gene: TRBV2; clone size: once; CDR3 DNA: TGTGCCAGCAGTACAAACAGGGGAGGGACTGAAGCTTTCTTT; CDR3 protein: CASSTNRGGTEAFF
D gene: .; J gene: TRBJ1-4; V gene: TRBV7-2; clone size: .; CDR3 DNA: TGTGCCAGCAGCTCACAGGCGGAGAAACTGTTTTTT; CDR3 protein: CASSSQAEKLFF
D gene: .; J gene: TRBJ1-1; V gene: TRBV20-1; clone size: .; CDR3 DNA: TGCAGTGCTAGTGAAACCGGGACCCCGGGAGGAACTGAAGCTTTCTTT; CDR3 protein: CSASETGTPGGTEAFF
D gene: .; J gene: TRBJ2-2; V gene: TRBV29-1; clone size: many; CDR3 DNA: TGCAGCGTCCAATGGTCGGATTACGGGGAGCTGTTTTTT; CDR3 protein: CSVQWSDYGELFF
D gene: .; J gene: TRBJ1-5; V gene: TRBV20-1; clone size: many; CDR3 DNA: TGCAGTGCCAGAGATGGAGCAGGGCATCAGCCCCAGCATTTT; CDR3 protein: CSARDGAGHQPQHF
D gene: TRBD1; J gene: TRBJ2-5; V gene: TRBV10-3; clone size: .; CDR3 DNA: TGTGCCATCAGTACTAGGGGGCGACTTGAGACCCAGTACTTC; CDR3 protein: CAISTRGRLETQYF
D gene: .; J gene: TRBJ2-5; V gene: TRBV7-9; clone size: .; CDR3 DNA: TGTGCCAGCAGCTTAGCAGTGAAGGGACACCAAGAGACCCAGTACTTC; CDR3 protein: CASSLAVKGHQETQYF
D gene: .; J gene: TRBJ1-2; V gene: TRBV5-8; clone size: many; CDR3 DNA: TGTGCCAGCGGCCAGGCCCCGATAGATGGCTACACCTTC; CDR3 protein: CASGQAPIDGYTF
D gene: .; J gene: TRBJ1-6; V gene: TRBV10-3; clone size: .; CDR3 DNA: TGTGCCATCAGTGAAATCCAGGGATCGGATTCACCCCTCCACTTT; CDR3 protein: CAISEIQGSDSPLHF
D gene: .; J gene: TRBJ1-2; V gene: TRBV10-3; clone size: many; CDR3 DNA: TGTGCCATCAGTGAAGGGACGGACAATAACTATGGCTACACCTTC; CDR3 protein: CAISEGTDNNYGYTF
D gene: TRBD2; J gene: TRBJ2-1; V gene: TRBV7-8; clone size: .; CDR3 DNA: TGTGCCAGCAGCTTACGAATGACTAGCGGGAGGTTGCCTGAGCAGTTCTTC; CDR3 protein: CASSLRMTSGRLPEQFF
D gene: TRBD1; J gene: TRBJ1-6; V gene: TRBV10-3; clone size: .; CDR3 DNA: TGTGCCATCAGTGAGTCGTCCGCGACAGGGGGCATTTCACCCCTCCACTTT; CDR3 protein: CAISESSATGGISPLHF
D gene: TRBD2; J gene: TRBJ2-7; V gene: TRBV11-2; clone size: .; CDR3 DNA: TGTGCCAGCAGCTTGTTTCTAGCGGGAGGGAACTACGAGCAGTACTTC; CDR3 protein: CASSLFLAGGNYEQYF
D gene: TRBD1; J gene: TRBJ1-2; V gene: TRBV10-3; clone size: few; CDR3 DNA: TGTGCCAGCAGCCCGGGGACAGTTGGTATTAGCTATGGCTACACCTTC; CDR3 protein: CASSPGTVGISYGYTF
D gene: .; J gene: TRBJ2-2; V gene: TRBV12-3/TRBV12-4; clone size: .; CDR3 DNA: TGTGCCAGCAGTCGGACAAATCCCGGGGAGCTGTTTTTT; CDR3 protein: CASSRTNPGELFF
D gene: .; J gene: TRBJ1-6; V gene: TRBV12-3/TRBV12-4; clone size: many; CDR3 DNA: TGTGCCAGCAGTTTACCGGTCTATAATTCACCCCTCCACTTT; CDR3 protein: CASSLPVYNSPLHF
D gene: .; J gene: TRBJ1-1; V gene: TRBV12-3/TRBV12-4; clone size: .; CDR3 DNA: TGTGCCAGCAATCTTCAGGGGCGGTACACTGAAGCTTTCTTT; CDR3 protein: CASNLQGRYTEAFF